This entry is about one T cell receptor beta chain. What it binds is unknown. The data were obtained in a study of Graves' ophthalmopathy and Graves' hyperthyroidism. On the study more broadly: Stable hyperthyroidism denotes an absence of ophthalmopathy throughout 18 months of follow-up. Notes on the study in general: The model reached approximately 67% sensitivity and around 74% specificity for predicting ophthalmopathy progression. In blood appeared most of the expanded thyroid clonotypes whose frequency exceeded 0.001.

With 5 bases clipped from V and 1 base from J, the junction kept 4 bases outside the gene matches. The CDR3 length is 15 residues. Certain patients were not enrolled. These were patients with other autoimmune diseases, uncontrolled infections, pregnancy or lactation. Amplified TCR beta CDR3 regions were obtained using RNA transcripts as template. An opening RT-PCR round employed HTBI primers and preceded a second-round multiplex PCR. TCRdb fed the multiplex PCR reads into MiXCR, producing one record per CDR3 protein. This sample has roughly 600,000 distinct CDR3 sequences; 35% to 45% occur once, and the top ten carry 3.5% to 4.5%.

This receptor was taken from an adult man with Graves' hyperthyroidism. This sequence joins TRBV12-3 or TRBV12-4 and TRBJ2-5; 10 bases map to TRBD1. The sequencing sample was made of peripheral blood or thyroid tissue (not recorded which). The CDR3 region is CASSPRTGGQETQYF. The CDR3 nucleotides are TGTGCCAGCAGTCCCAGGACAGGGGGCCAAGAGACCCAGTACTTC.